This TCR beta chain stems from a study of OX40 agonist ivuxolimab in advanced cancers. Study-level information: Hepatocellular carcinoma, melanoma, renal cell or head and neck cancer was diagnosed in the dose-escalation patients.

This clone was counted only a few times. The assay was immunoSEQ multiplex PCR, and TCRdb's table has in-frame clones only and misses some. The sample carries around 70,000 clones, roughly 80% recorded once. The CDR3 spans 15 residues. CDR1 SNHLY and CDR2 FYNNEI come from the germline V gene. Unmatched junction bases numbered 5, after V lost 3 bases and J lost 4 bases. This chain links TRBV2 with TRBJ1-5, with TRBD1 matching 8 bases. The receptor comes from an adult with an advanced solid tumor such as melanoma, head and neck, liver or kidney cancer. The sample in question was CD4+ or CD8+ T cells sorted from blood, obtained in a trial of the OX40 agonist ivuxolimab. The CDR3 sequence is CASSDRTGSNQPQHF. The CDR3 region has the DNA TGTGCCAGCAGTGATAGGACAGGGTCGAATCAGCCCCAGCATTTT.